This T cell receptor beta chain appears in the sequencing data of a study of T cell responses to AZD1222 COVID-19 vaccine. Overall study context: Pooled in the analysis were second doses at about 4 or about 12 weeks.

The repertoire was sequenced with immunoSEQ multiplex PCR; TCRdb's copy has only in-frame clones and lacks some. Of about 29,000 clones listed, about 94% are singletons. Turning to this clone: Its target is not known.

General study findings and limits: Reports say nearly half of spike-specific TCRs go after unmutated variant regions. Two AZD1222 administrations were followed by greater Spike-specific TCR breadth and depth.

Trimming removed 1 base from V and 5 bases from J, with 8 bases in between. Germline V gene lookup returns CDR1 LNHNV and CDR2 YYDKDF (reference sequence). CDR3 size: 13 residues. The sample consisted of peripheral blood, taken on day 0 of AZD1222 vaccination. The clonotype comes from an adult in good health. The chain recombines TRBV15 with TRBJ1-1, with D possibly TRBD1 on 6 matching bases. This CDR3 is CATSRGDRTEAFF. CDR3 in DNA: TGTGCCACCAGCAGAGGTGACAGGACTGAAGCTTTCTTT.